The clone carrying this TCR beta chain turned up a few times. Other DNA sequences in the same sample also yield this CDR3. Method: immunoSEQ multiplex PCR; TCRdb's copy keeps in-frame clones and lacks some. This sample yields some 170,000 clones, of which 70% to 85% are seen a single time; roughly 15% belongs to the top ten. This sample stems from a study of blood T cell repertoires in COVID-19. Study background: In each case, the material was cDNA or gDNA derived from T cells, B-cell-depleted T cells, or PBMCs.

Germline CDR1 and CDR2: MGHRA and YSYEKL. This CDR3 region has 16 residues. Germline trimming cut 3 bases from V and 0 bases from J; bases unmatched to any gene: 5. The chain employs TRBV4-1 and TRBJ1-5, with 7 bases aligning to TRBD1. Specimen: PBMCs or T cells enriched from blood (not recorded which). This receptor was obtained from a man in his fifties who had recovered from COVID-19. The CDR3 DNA follows: TGCGCCAGCAGCCAGGAGGGACAGAATAGCAATCAGCCCCAGCATTTT. Encoded protein: CASSQEGQNSNQPQHF.